This T cell receptor (beta chain) was observed in a study of blood T cell repertoires in COVID-19. Study in general: From the United States, Italy and Spain came samples of acute and convalescent COVID-19.

Generated by immunoSEQ multiplex PCR, the TCRdb table keeps only in-frame clones and is missing some. The sample has about 200,000 clones, approximately 84% seen once. Membership in each cohort depended on participant-reported clinical history. Recovered Cohort 3 donors showed two negative PCRs, clearance, or symptom resolution. Germline CDR1 and CDR2: SGDLS and YYNGEE. CDR3 length: 15 residues. V gave up 2 bases and J gave up 5 bases, with 16 bases separating them. The chain recombines TRBV9 with TRBJ2-5; D might be TRBD2 (7 bases). The sequence came from a man in his forties or fifties who had recovered from COVID-19. Material: PBMCs or T cells enriched from blood (not recorded which). The CDR3 nucleotides are TGTGCCAGCAGCGTTTCGGGCGGGGGCTGGGAGACCCAGTACTTC. Residues: CASSVSGGGWETQYF. Filled out from reference TRBV9 and TRBJ2-5, the complete variable domain reads DSGVTQTPKHLITATGQRVTLRCSPRSGDLSVYWYQQSLDQGLQFLIQYYNGEERAKGNILERFSAQQFPDLHSELNLSSLELGDSALYFCASSVSGGGWETQYFGPGTRLLVL.